This paragraph reports one T cell receptor (beta chain). Its target is not known. The entirety of the isolated RNA underwent reverse transcription, so expressed TCRB transcripts were sequenced. The table came from immunoSEQ multiplex PCR; TCRdb's copy has only in-frame clones and leaves some out. The table shows 150,000 to 180,000 clones, with around 10% occurring only once. The sample is drawn from a study of beta chain features in type 1 diabetes. Study-wide findings and caveats: The analysis here could not establish whether HLA type shapes TCRB rearrangement. Patients with Type 1 diabetes showed moderately but significantly shorter TCRB CDR3s in all four CD4+ subsets.

CDR1 SEHNR and CDR2 FQNEAQ come from the germline V gene (reference sequence). The CDR3 length is 16 residues. Trimming cost V 1 base and J 8 bases, with 20 bases left between them. Sequencing was carried out using central memory CD4+ T cells from blood. The chain links TRBV7-9 to TRBJ1-2; D uncertain. The sequence was collected from a man between 18 and 35 years old in good health. CDR3 nucleotide sequence: TGTGCCAGCAGCTTAGGAGCAGCCAGATCCATCGGGGGCTACACCTTC. Its protein product is CASSLGAARSIGGYTF.